The rows below give T cell receptor beta chains drawn from one sample of a study of human T cells and chemical hapten exposure. TCRdb independently ran MiXCR on the RACE reads; one entry per CDR3 protein. The data contain approximately 350,000 distinct CDR3 sequences, about 6% of them singletons. The specimen comprised whole blood, sampled in connection with sensitization to the hapten diphenylcyclopropenone (DPC). These receptors were taken from a woman aged 18-29 years with alopecia areata. Some clones in this sample may be carry-over from other donors' samples. The CDR3 runs from the conserved cysteine through the conserved F or W. Each record gives: D gene, V gene, clone size, CDR3 length, J gene, CDR3 DNA, CDR3 protein. D genes are given only for firm matches. Expanded clones are given a class, and other clones once, few, many or no size at all.

>.|TRBV7-2|few|15|TRBJ2-4
TGTGCCAGCAGCTTGGGGGTTAACTTCAAAAACATTCAGTACTTC
CASSLGVNFKNIQYF
>.|TRBV27|many|12|TRBJ1-1
TGTGCCAGCAGTTCCCACAGCTCTGAAGCTTTCTTT
CASSSHSSEAFF
>TRBD1|TRBV2|many|13|TRBJ1-2
TGTGCCAGCATCGGACAGGGGAACTATGGCTACACCTTC
CASIGQGNYGYTF
>.|TRBV7-9|.|15|TRBJ1-2
TGTGCCAGCAGCCCTAGGTCCCTCCGACCCTATGGCTACACCTTC
CASSPRSLRPYGYTF
>.|TRBV5-6|.|16|TRBJ2-7
TGTGCCAGCAGCTTGGGAGCGGCAGGGAAAACCTACGAGCAGTACTTC
CASSLGAAGKTYEQYF
>TRBD1|TRBV12-3/TRBV12-4|.|15|TRBJ1-1
TGTGCCAGCAGCTCCCGTGGGACAGGGGCAACTGAAGCTTTCTTT
CASSSRGTGATEAFF
>.|TRBV14|few|15|TRBJ2-1
TGTGCCAGCAGCCAAGAGCAAAATGGGTGGAATGAGCAGTTCTTC
CASSQEQNGWNEQFF
>.|TRBV6-2/TRBV6-3|.|14|TRBJ2-7
TGTGCCACGGACCGGGACGCTCCCTCCTACGAGCAGTACTTC
CATDRDAPSYEQYF
>TRBD2|TRBV10-3|.|16|TRBJ2-1
TGTGCCATCAGGGGGAGCGGGACCGCCTCCTACAATGAGCAGTTCTTC
CAIRGSGTASYNEQFF
>TRBD1|TRBV6-2/TRBV6-3|many|12|TRBJ1-1
TGTGCCAGCAGTGACAGGGACCTTGAAGCTTTCTTT
CASSDRDLEAFF
>TRBD2|TRBV7-2|many|15|TRBJ2-1
TGTGCCAGCAGCTTAGAACTAGCGGGGGGAAGGGAGCAGTTCTTC
CASSLELAGGREQFF